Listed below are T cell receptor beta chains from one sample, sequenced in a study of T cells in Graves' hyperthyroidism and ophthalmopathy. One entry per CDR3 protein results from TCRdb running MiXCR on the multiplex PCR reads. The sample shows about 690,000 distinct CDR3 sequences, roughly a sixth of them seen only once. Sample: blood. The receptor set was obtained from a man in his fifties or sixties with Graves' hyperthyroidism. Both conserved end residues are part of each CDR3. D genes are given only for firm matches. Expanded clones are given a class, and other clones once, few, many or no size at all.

CDR3: CASSLPRGITDTQYF; DNA: TGTGCCAGCAGTTTGCCACGGGGGATTACAGATACGCAGTATTTT; J: TRBJ2-3; D: .; size: many; V: TRBV28
CDR3: CASSRERNTEAFF; DNA: TGCGCCAGCAGCCGCGAAAGAAACACTGAAGCTTTCTTT; J: TRBJ1-1; D: .; size: many; V: TRBV4-1
CDR3: CASSSSGTGFVGEQFF; DNA: TGTGCCAGCAGTTCCTCCGGGACAGGGTTTGTGGGTGAGCAGTTCTTC; J: TRBJ2-1; D: TRBD1; size: once; V: TRBV28
CDR3: CASSPTRHSEAFF; DNA: TGTGCCAGCAGCCCGACAAGACATTCTGAAGCTTTCTTT; J: TRBJ1-1; D: .; size: many; V: TRBV11-1
CDR3: CASSATGYWQPQHF; DNA: TGTGCCAGCAGTGCTACAGGGTACTGGCAGCCCCAGCATTTT; J: TRBJ1-5; D: .; size: .; V: TRBV28
CDR3: CASSPDGVSTDTQYF; DNA: TGTGCCAGCAGTCCGGACGGTGTAAGCACAGATACGCAGTATTTT; J: TRBJ2-3; D: .; size: many; V: TRBV2
CDR3: CASSDGVREQYF; DNA: TGTGCCAGCAGCGACGGAGTTAGAGAGCAGTACTTC; J: TRBJ2-7; D: .; size: many; V: TRBV9
CDR3: CATSRDLTENTEAFF; DNA: TGTGCCACCAGCAGAGATCTAACAGAAAACACTGAAGCTTTCTTT; J: TRBJ1-1; D: .; size: many; V: TRBV15
CDR3: CASTVNSPLHF; DNA: TGTGCCAGCACGGTCAATTCACCCCTCCACTTT; J: TRBJ1-6; D: .; size: few; V: TRBV6-1
CDR3: CASRSVARGYGYTF; DNA: TGTGCCAGCAGATCGGTGGCTCGAGGCTATGGCTACACCTTC; J: TRBJ1-2; D: .; size: few; V: TRBV28
CDR3: CSARGGDAADHGYTF; DNA: TGCAGTGCTAGAGGAGGGGACGCAGCGGATCATGGCTACACCTTC; J: TRBJ1-2; D: .; size: many; V: TRBV20-1
CDR3: CASLKLGETQYF; DNA: TGTGCCAGCCTTAAATTGGGCGAGACCCAGTACTTC; J: TRBJ2-5; D: .; size: .; V: TRBV5-6
CDR3: CSARDLLSDHFDEQFF; DNA: TGCAGTGCTAGAGATCTCCTCTCGGACCATTTCGATGAGCAGTTCTTC; J: TRBJ2-1; D: .; size: few; V: TRBV20-1
CDR3: CASSVTVYYEQYF; DNA: TGTGCCAGCAGTGTGACAGTGTACTACGAGCAGTACTTC; J: TRBJ2-7; D: .; size: many; V: TRBV28
CDR3: CASKQSGTDTQYF; DNA: TGTGCCAGTAAGCAGAGTGGCACAGATACGCAGTATTTT; J: TRBJ2-3; D: .; size: .; V: TRBV19
CDR3: CASSLRNLRGGVTDTQYF; DNA: TGTGCCAGCAGCTTGCGTAATCTGCGGGGAGGAGTCACAGATACGCAGTATTTT; J: TRBJ2-3; D: .; size: .; V: TRBV5-6